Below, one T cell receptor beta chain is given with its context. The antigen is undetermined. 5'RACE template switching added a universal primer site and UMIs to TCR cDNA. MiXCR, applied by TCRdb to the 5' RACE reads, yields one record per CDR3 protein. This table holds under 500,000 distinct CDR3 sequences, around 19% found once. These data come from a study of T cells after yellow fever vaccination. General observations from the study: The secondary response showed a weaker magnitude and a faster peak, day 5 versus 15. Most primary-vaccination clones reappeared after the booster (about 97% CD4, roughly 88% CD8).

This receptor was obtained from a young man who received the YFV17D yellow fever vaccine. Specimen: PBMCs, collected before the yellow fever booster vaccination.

CDR3 sequence: CTNRGLSGNTIYF. For the CDR3, the DNA is TGCACGAACAGGGGCCTCTCTGGAAACACCATATATTTT. This chain uses TRBV20-1 with TRBJ1-3, with 7 bases matching TRBD1. This CDR3 comprises 13 residues. Germline-derived CDR1 and CDR2 are DFQATT and SNEGSKA (reference sequence).